This passage covers 8 T cell receptor beta chains from one sample sequenced in a study of T cell responses to AZD1222 COVID-19 vaccine (dated by TCRdb to the early 2020s). The time point label for this specimen denotes: about 28 days (+/-7) after the second vaccine dose. Receptors were amplified or captured by the immunoSEQ multiplex PCR assay. What TCRdb holds here is the immuneACCESS table cut down to in-frame rearrangements. Part of the clones is not present; checked against another copy, under half of the missing clones reflect an unresolved V gene, and the others are unexplained. The table for this sample lists 250,000 to 300,000 clones; about 94% of them were counted only once. The ten largest clones add up to less than 0.6% of the sample. The sequences come from peripheral blood, collected 28 days after the second AZD1222 dose. The receptors derive from an adult who received the AZD1222 COVID-19 vaccine.

The chain has TRBV2 and TRBJ1-1, with D perhaps TRBD1 (6 bases). Germline V CDR1 and CDR2: SNHLY, FYNNEI. The CDR3 spans 13 residues. V dropped 6 bases and J dropped 2 bases, with 10 bases sitting between them. The CDR3 reads CASSVDSNTEAFF. CDR3 DNA: TGTGCCAGCAGCGTGGACAGTAACACTGAAGCTTTCTTT.

This chain uses TRBV3-1 (or the pseudogene TRBV3-2) with TRBJ1-2; D gene ambiguous. The V gene's germline CDR1 is LGHDT and CDR2 YNNKEL (reference sequence). CDR3 length: 13 residues. Deletions cut 3 bases from V and 8 bases from J, with 13 bases between. The CDR3 DNA reads as TGTGCCAGCAGCCAGGCCGGACGGCTAGGCTACACCTTC. Residues: CASSQAGRLGYTF.

The V and J genes are TRBV4-2 and TRBJ2-1; 11 bases are a match to TRBD1. CDR1 is LGHNA and CDR2 is YNFKEQ in the germline V gene. The J segment lost 2 bases and the V segment lost 2 bases, leaving 5 bases of the junction unmatched. This CDR3 comprises 17 residues. In nucleotides, the CDR3 is TGTGCCAGCAGCCAACACGTGGGACAGGGGGCCTACAATGAGCAGTTCTTC. This encodes CASSQHVGQGAYNEQFF.

The chain is built from TRBV19 and TRBJ2-2; 11 bases are shared with TRBD2. The junction had 8 bases not matched to a gene; V was cut back by 6 bases and J by 8 bases. CDR3 length equals 15 residues. CDR1 and CDR2 from the germline V gene are LNHDA and SQIVND (reference sequence). The CDR3 loop is CASSRTSGRTGELFF. The CDR3 DNA sequence: TGTGCCAGTAGCCGGACTAGCGGGCGAACGGGGGAGCTGTTTTTT.

The CDR3 sequence: CASTKAGYNEQFF. DNA of the CDR3: TGTGCCAGCACCAAAGCGGGGTACAATGAGCAGTTCTTC. V and J are TRBV3-1 (or the pseudogene TRBV3-2) and TRBJ2-1; 7 bases are shared with TRBD2. The CDR3 has 13 residues. After removal of 7 bases from V and 4 bases from J, the junction contained 4 bases not matched to a gene. CDR1 LGHDT and CDR2 YNNKEL come from the germline V gene (reference sequence).

The CDR3 reads CASSNRQGANYGYTF. Here the CDR3 DNA reads TGTGCCAGCAGCAACCGACAGGGAGCTAACTATGGCTACACCTTC. V usage is TRBV6-5 and J usage is TRBJ1-2; 7 nucleotides agree with TRBD1. This CDR3 contains 15 residues. Germline CDR1 is MNHEY and CDR2 is SVGAGI. V was pared by 6 bases and J by 0 bases, with 7 bases of the junction left unmatched.

This clone has a single count. The V gene is TRBV7-9, the J gene TRBJ1-2, with 7 bases aligning to TRBD1. The V segment lost 4 bases and the J segment 3 bases; nucleotides outside the gene matches: 5. The CDR3 length is 14 residues. The germline CDR1 and CDR2 sequences are SEHNR and FQNEAQ (reference sequence). This chain's CDR3 is CASSSTGADYGYTF. CDR3 bases: TGTGCCAGCAGCTCCACAGGGGCGGACTATGGCTACACCTTC.

This sequence joins TRBV6-2 or TRBV6-3 and TRBJ2-2; no reliable D call. The CDR3 loop spans 15 amino acids. Germline V gives CDR1 MNHEY, CDR2 SVGEGT. V lost 4 bases to trimming and J lost 4 bases, with 13 bases between them. The CDR3 reads CASSLLLSGTGELFF. The CDR3 nucleotides are TGTGCCAGCAGTTTGCTCCTGTCGGGCACCGGGGAGCTGTTTTTT.